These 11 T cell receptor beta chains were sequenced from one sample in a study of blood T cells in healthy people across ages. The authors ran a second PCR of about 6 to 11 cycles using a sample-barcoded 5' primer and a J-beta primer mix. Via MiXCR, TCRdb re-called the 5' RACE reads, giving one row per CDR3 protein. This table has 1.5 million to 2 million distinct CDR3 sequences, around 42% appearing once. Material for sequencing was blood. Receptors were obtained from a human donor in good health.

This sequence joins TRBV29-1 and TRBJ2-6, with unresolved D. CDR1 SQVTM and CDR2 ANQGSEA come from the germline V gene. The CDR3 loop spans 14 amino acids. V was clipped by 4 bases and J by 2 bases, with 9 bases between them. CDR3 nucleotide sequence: TGCAGCGTTGTGGAATCGGCTGGGGCCAACGTCCTGACTTTC. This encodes CSVVESAGANVLTF.

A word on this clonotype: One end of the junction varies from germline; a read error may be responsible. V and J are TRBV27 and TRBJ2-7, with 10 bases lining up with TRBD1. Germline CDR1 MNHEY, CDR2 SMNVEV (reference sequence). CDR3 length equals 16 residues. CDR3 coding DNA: TGTGCCAGCAGTTTATTATCGGGACAGGGGACCTACAAGCAGTACTTC. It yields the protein CASSLLSGQGTYKQYF.

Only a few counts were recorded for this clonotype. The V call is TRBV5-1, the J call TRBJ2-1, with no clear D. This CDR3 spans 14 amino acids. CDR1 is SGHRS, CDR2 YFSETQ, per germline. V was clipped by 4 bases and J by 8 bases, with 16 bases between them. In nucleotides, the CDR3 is TGCGCCAGCAGCCCCTCCTTTAGTTTCCATGAGCAGTTCTTC. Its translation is CASSPSFSFHEQFF.

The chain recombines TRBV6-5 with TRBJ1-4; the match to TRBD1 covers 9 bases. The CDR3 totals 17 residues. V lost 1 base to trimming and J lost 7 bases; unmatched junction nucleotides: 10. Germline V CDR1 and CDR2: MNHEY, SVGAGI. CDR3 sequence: CASSYFGTGSRGEKLFF. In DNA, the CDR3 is TGTGCCAGCAGTTACTTCGGGACAGGGTCCCGCGGTGAAAAACTGTTTTTT.

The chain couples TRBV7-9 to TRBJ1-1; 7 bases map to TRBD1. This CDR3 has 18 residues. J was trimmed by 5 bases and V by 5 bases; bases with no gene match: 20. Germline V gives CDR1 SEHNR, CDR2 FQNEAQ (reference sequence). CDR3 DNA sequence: TGTGCCAGCAGCAAAGGCTCAGGGGGTGCGTTGGCGGTTACTGAAGCTTTCTTT. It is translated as CASSKGSGGALAVTEAFF.

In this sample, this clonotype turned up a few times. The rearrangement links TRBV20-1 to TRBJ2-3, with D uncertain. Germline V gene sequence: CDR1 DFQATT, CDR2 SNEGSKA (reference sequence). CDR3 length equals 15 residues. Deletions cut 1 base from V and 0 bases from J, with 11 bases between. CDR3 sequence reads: CSARAAETSTDTQYF. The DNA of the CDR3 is TGCAGTGCTAGAGCAGCAGAAACTAGCACAGATACGCAGTATTTT.

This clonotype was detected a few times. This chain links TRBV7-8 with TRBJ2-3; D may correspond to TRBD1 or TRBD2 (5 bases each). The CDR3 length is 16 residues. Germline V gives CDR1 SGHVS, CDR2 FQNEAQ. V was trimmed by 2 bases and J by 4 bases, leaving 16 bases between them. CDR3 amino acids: CASSLSGTEAADTQYF. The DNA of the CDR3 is TGTGCCAGCAGCTTATCCGGGACGGAGGCCGCAGATACGCAGTATTTT.

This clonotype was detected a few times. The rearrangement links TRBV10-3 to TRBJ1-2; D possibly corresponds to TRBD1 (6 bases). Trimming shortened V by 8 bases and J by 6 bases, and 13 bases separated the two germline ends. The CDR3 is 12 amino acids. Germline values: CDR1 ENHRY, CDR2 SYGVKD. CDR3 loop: CAIFGGEDGYTF. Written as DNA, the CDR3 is TGTGCCATCTTTGGGGGCGAGGATGGCTACACCTTC.

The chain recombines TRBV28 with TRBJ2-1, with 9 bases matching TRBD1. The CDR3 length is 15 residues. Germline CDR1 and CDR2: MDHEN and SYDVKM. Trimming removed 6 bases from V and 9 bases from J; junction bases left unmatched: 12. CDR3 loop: CASSRAGTGFFEQFF. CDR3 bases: TGTGCCAGCAGCCGTGCCGGGACAGGGTTCTTTGAGCAGTTCTTC.

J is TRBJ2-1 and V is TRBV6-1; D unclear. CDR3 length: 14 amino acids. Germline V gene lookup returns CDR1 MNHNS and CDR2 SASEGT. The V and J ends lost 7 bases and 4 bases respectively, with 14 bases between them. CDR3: CASNLLVRYNEQFF. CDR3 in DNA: TGTGCCAGCAATCTATTAGTGAGGTACAATGAGCAGTTCTTC.

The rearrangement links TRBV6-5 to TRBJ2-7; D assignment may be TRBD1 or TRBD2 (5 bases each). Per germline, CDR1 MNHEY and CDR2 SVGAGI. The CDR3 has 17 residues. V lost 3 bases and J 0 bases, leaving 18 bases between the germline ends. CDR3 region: CASSYSTWGMGSYEQYF. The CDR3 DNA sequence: TGTGCCAGCAGTTATTCGACTTGGGGGATGGGCTCCTACGAGCAGTACTTC.